This T cell receptor (beta chain) came from a study of blood T cells in healthy people across ages. CDR1 and CDR2 (germline): SQVTM, ANQGSEA. CDR3 length: 11 amino acids. Study observations and caveats: Considered underestimates were the diversity estimates obtained from one million T cells.

Concerning this clonotype: The antigen is unknown. A much larger clone is a single base away; this may be a read error.

Through a sample-barcoded 5' primer and a J-beta primer mix, a second PCR was run for about 7 to 12 cycles. Per sample, CDR3-containing paired-end reads numbered at least 2.5 million. Each CDR3 protein is one row after TCRdb ran MiXCR on the 5' RACE reads. The table shows approximately 810,000 distinct CDR3 sequences, with around 36% occurring only once. The chain is built from TRBV29-1 and TRBJ2-1; D remains ambiguous. The source is a man between 18 and 35 years old in good health. The sequencing input was blood. CDR3 nucleotides: TGCGGCGTTGTCCGGCGTGACGAGCAGTTCTTC. Translating gives CGVVRRDEQFF.